This T cell receptor beta chain was sequenced for a study of T cells in localized non-small cell lung cancer. With regard to this clone: Its antigen remains unidentified.

Study results and caveats: There were a median roughly 60 of the top 100 tumor clones appearing in adjacent lung. Sequencing involved a lone tumor region, leaving heterogeneity possible. Adjacent uninvolved lung tissue had the highest T cell clonality, exceeding tumor.

Produced via immunoSEQ multiplex PCR; TCRdb's table is partial and in-frame only. The sample gives tens of thousands of clones, about 90% of which show up once; more than 2% is in the top ten. Trimming took 5 bases from V and 2 from J, leaving 16 bases between them. CDR3 length: 16 amino acids. The germline CDR1 and CDR2 sequences are MRHNA and SNTAGT. This clonotype originated in a female donor older than 55 with stage I squamous cell lung carcinoma. Specimen: peripheral blood, collected before any cancer treatment. The chain combines TRBV6-4 with TRBJ2-1; D might be TRBD1 (5 bases). Written as DNA, the CDR3 is TGTGCCAGCAGTCCTCAGGGAAGTGGGCCCTACAATGAGCAGTTCTTC. Amino acid sequence: CASSPQGSGPYNEQFF.